This is a list of T cell receptor beta chains from one sample in a study of T cell changes during pregnancy in multiple sclerosis. Sequenced by immunoSEQ multiplex PCR; TCRdb stores in-frame clones only, minus some. The sample has tens of thousands of clones, approximately 94% seen once; the top ten hold about 2.3%. The sample here was peripheral blood, taken in the third trimester of pregnancy. These receptors all come from a female donor with multiple sclerosis, enrolled in a pregnancy study. CDR3s leave out the opening cysteine and the closing phenylalanine or tryptophan.

cdr3_length j_call v_call cdr3_aa
13 TRBJ1-5 TRBV6-1 ASSEAGGSIQPQH
12 TRBJ1-4 TRBV7-2 ASSSAGVVQKLF
12 TRBJ2-7 TRBV11-2 ASSRDRGAYEQY
11 TRBJ2-3 TRBV6-1 ASTSGNTDTQY
14 TRBJ2-5 TRBV5-4 ASSSKAGGPVETQY
13 TRBJ1-2 TRBV7-2 ASSPEGPRGYGYT
11 TRBJ1-1 TRBV19 ASSMTLNTEAF
13 TRBJ1-4 TRBV4-2 ASSPESGMDEKLF
13 TRBJ1-1 TRBV9 ASTPGTGRNTEAF
13 TRBJ2-5 TRBV5-6 ASSLPGLGRETQY
13 TRBJ2-1 TRBV7-2 ASSLRGGNYNEQF
12 TRBJ2-6 TRBV6-5 ASKDYSGANVLT
12 TRBJ2-1 TRBV4-1 ASSQDSSFNEQF
13 TRBJ1-2 TRBV4-1 ASSQVTGSNYGYT
13 TRBJ1-5 TRBV5-1 ASSLEGVSNQPQH
11 TRBJ1-6 TRBV4-1 ASSQGLDSPLH
14 TRBJ1-5 TRBV12-5 ASGLGLRTDNQPQH
13 TRBJ1-5 TRBV6-6 ASNPGQGEGQPQH
14 TRBJ2-5 TRBV2 ASRTGGNRVQETQY
11 TRBJ2-3 TRBV6-5 ASTPVNTDTQY
11 TRBJ1-5 TRBV6-1 ASSDRSNQPQH
15 TRBJ1-1 TRBV5-1 ASSYTPRGNPDTEAF
12 TRBJ1-1 TRBV7-9 ASRNLTGVTEAF
13 TRBJ2-5 TRBV9 ASSVGTTVTETQY
13 TRBJ2-7 TRBV7-6 ASSLIALWTGEQY
13 TRBJ2-4 TRBV6-5 ASSPTQGTKNIQY
13 TRBJ2-7 TRBV7-9 ASSLAGASSYEQY
12 TRBJ2-7 TRBV18 ASSPRQGSYEQY
12 TRBJ1-1 TRBV6-1 ASSERPPRTEAF
14 TRBJ1-1 TRBV4-2 ASSRSGQGAMTEAF
12 TRBJ1-1 TRBV18 ASSANVGGTEAF
9 TRBJ1-2 TRBV21-1 ASSKVSGYT
15 TRBJ2-5 TRBV13 ASSLGRKIDRVETQY
14 TRBJ1-6 TRBV19 ASSAPDSMWGSPLH
14 TRBJ1-1 TRBV7-6 ASSSWTGGLNTEAF
12 TRBJ1-4 TRBV19 ATSDWTTNEKLF
13 TRBJ2-1 TRBV9 ASSVEEASYNEQF
12 TRBJ1-2 TRBV5-1 ASSLAGTGNGYT
13 TRBJ2-2 TRBV5-1 ASSFGHQGTGELF
13 TRBJ1-6 TRBV6-5 ASRRPGQGSSPLH
13 TRBJ1-2 TRBV15 ATSREYRSLRGYT
11 TRBJ1-5 TRBV2 ASKTGGNQPQH
13 TRBJ2-7 TRBV15 ATSRDLGQTYEQY
12 TRBJ2-3 TRBV6-1 ASTRLAGADTQY
10 TRBJ2-1 TRBV2 ASSPRYNEQF
11 TRBJ2-1 TRBV7-8 ASSLDRVVEQF
13 TRBJ2-3 TRBV5-4 ASSPQSGRGDTQY
14 TRBJ1-3 TRBV4-1 ASSPLHGSSGNTIY
15 TRBJ1-1 TRBV4-1 ASSQDDWGVGNTEAF
12 TRBJ2-2 TRBV10-3 ASLASGNTGELF